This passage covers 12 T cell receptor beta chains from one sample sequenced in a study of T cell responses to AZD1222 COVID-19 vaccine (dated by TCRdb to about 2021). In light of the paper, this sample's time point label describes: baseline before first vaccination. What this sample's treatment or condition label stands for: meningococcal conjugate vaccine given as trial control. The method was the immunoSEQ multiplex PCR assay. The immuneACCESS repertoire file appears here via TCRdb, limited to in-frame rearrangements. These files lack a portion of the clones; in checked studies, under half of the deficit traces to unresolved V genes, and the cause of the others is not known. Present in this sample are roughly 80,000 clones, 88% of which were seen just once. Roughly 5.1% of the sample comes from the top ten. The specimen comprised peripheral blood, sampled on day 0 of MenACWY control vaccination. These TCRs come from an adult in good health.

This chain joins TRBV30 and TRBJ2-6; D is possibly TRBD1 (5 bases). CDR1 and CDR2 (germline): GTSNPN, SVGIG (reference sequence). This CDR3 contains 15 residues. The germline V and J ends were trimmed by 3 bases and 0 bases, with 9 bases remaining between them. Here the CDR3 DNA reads TGTGCCTGGAGCACAGGTTTCTCTGGGGCCAACGTCCTGACTTTC. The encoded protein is CAWSTGFSGANVLTF.

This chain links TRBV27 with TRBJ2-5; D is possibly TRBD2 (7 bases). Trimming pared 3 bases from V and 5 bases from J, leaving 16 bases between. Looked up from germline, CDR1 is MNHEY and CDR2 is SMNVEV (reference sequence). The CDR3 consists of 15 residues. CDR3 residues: CASSFRIGGLETQYF. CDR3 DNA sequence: TGTGCCAGCAGTTTCCGAATCGGGGGGCTGGAGACCCAGTACTTC.

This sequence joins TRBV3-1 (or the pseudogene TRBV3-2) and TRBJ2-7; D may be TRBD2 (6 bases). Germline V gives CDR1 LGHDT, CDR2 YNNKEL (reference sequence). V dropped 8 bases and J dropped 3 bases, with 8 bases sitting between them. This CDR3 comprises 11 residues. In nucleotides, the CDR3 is TGTGCCAGCGGGGGGTTCTACGAGCAGTACTTC. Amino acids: CASGGFYEQYF.

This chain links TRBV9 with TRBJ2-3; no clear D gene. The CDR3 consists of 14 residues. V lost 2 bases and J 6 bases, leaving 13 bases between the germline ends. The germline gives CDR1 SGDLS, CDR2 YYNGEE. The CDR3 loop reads CASSVKAVADTQYF. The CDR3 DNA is TGTGCCAGCAGCGTTAAGGCCGTGGCGGATACGCAGTATTTT.

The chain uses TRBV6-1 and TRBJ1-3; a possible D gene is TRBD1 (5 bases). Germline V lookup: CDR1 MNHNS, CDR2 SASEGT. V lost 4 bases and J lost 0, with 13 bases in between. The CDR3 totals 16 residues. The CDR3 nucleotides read TGTGCCAGCAGTGGTTTTGGGGGGACCTCTGGAAACACCATATATTTT. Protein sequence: CASSGFGGTSGNTIYF.

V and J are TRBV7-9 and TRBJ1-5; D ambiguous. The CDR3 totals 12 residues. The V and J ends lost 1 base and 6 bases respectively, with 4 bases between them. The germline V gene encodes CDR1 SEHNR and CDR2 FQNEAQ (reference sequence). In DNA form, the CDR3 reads TGTGCCAGCAGCTTAGATATTCAGCCCCAGCATTTT. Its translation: CASSLDIQPQHF.

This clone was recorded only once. CDR3: CASSLRGDYGYTF. The CDR3 coding sequence is TGTGCCAGCAGTTTACGGGGCGACTATGGCTACACCTTC. The chain employs TRBV27 and TRBJ1-2; weak D call: TRBD1 (5 bases). Trimming cost V 2 bases and J 3 bases, with 7 bases left between them. Germline V gene lookup returns CDR1 MNHEY and CDR2 SMNVEV (reference sequence). The CDR3 consists of 13 residues.

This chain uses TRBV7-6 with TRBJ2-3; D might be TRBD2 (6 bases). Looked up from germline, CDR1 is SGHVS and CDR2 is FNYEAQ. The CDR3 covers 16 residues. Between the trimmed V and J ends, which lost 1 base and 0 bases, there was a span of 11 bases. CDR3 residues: CASSLGAGPSTDTQYF. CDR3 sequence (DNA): TGTGCCAGCAGCTTAGGAGCGGGTCCAAGCACAGATACGCAGTATTTT.

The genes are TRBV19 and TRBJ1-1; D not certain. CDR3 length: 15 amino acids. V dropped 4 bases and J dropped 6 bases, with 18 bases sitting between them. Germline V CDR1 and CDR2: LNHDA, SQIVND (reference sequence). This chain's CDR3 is CASSTRMSLDAEAFF. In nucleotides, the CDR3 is TGTGCCAGTAGTACCCGGATGTCACTGGACGCTGAAGCTTTCTTT.

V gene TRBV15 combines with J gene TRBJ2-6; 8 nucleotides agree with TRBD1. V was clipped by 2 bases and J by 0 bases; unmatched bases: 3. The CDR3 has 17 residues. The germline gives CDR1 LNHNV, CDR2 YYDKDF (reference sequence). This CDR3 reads CATSRQGANSGANVLTF. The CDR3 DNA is TGTGCCACCAGCAGACAGGGGGCGAACTCTGGGGCCAACGTCCTGACTTTC.

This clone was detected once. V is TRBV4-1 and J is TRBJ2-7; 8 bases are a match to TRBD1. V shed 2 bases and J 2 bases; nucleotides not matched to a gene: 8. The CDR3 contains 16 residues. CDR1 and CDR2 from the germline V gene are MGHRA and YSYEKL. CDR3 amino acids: CASSQSDRGRTYEQYF. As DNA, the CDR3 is TGCGCCAGCAGCCAATCCGACAGGGGTCGAACCTACGAGCAGTACTTC.

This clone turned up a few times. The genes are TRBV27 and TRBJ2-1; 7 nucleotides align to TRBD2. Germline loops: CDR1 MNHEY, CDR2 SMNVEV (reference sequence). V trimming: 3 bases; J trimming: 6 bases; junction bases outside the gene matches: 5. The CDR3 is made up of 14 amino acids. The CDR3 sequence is CASSFGGGVNEQFF. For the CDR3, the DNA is TGTGCCAGCAGTTTTGGTGGGGGGGTCAATGAGCAGTTCTTC.